This T cell receptor beta chain was captured by sequencing in a study of monozygotic twins with inflammatory bowel disease. Study-wide points: Especially with disease activity, IBD patients had fewer clonotypes in common with others than healthy twins did.

Concerning this clonotype itself: Its specificity is unknown.

CDR1 and CDR2 from the germline V gene are DFQATT and SNEGSKA (reference sequence). This CDR3 has 15 residues. TCRdb re-called the 5' RACE reads and gives one entry per CDR3 protein, without DNA. Across approximately 400,000 distinct CDR3 sequences, the top ten clones capture around 2.6% of the sample. The specimen was blood. This clonotype originated in a human donor with ulcerative colitis or Crohn's disease, or a healthy co-twin of an affected twin (not recorded which). The J gene is TRBJ2-2, the V gene TRBV20-1; without DNA, the TCRdb call of TRBD1 cannot be checked. CDR3 sequence reads: CSASGDAANTGELFF.